This T cell receptor (beta chain) stems from a study of CD8 T cells in ankylosing spondylitis. Study-level findings and limits: Disease-linked clones bore a CD8+ phenotype and were relatively rare in peripheral blood.

V shed 7 bases and J 8 bases; nucleotides not matched to a gene: 12. The CDR3 spans 15 residues. This clonotype came up many times. Its antigen is not identified. It was by quantitative 5'-RACE with molecular barcodes that TCR beta libraries were made. TCRdb used MiXCR to reprocess the 5' RACE reads, holding one entry per CDR3 protein. Counted here are 36,000 or so distinct CDR3 sequences, 13% occurring once; the ten biggest clones make up more than 25%. The TCR comes from a male donor with ankylosing spondylitis. Sequenced sample: synovial fluid, either unsorted or a sorted T cell fraction (not recorded which). J is TRBJ2-1 and V is TRBV12-3 or TRBV12-4; 9 bases match TRBD2. CDR3 in amino acids: CASKAIAGAEDEQFF. The CDR3 bases are TGTGCCAGCAAAGCTATAGCGGGAGCGGAGGATGAGCAGTTCTTC.